These 5 T cell receptor beta chains originate from one sample sequenced in a study of cytomegalovirus exposure and HLA in healthy donors. The PCR employed 60 Vbeta primers together with 13 Jbeta primers. Here immunoSEQ multiplex PCR was the method, and the copy in TCRdb shows in-frame clones only, minus some. The sample has about 100,000 clones; roughly three quarters are singletons. Sequenced input: PBMCs. The receptors shown here come from a woman in her sixties in good health and CMV-seronegative.

The chain employs TRBV7-9 and TRBJ1-2; D unresolved. V was cut by 2 bases and J by 2 bases, with 9 bases left in between. This CDR3 region has 14 residues. The germline CDR1 and CDR2 sequences are SEHNR and FQNEAQ (reference sequence). The CDR3 coding sequence is TGTGCCAGCAGCTTAATGAGTATAAACTATGGCTACACCTTC. Translating gives CASSLMSINYGYTF.

This clone was seen a handful of times. The chain links TRBV30 to TRBJ1-5; tentatively, D is TRBD1 (5 bases). The germline V gene has CDR1 GTSNPN and CDR2 SVGIG (reference sequence). V dropped 0 bases and J dropped 1 base, with 7 bases sitting between them. This CDR3 comprises 14 residues. The CDR3 sequence is CAWSVGGSNQPQHF. The CDR3, as DNA: TGTGCCTGGAGTGTGGGGGGGAGCAATCAGCCCCAGCATTTT.

This chain links TRBV7-2 with TRBJ2-5; 10 positions agree with TRBD1. The CDR3 contains 13 residues. Per the germline V gene, CDR1 is SGHTA and CDR2 is FQGNSA. The ends lost 6 bases at V and 7 bases at J; junction bases unmatched: 5. The CDR3 sequence: CASSPGQGGTQYF. Here the CDR3 DNA reads TGTGCCAGCAGTCCCGGACAGGGGGGGACCCAGTACTTC.

This clone was detected a few times. The chain carries TRBV6-5 and TRBJ1-1, with TRBD1 matching 7 bases. In germline, CDR1 is MNHEY, CDR2 SVGAGI. The CDR3 is 15 residues long. The trim removed 0 bases at V and 3 bases at J, leaving 4 bases unmatched. The CDR3 nucleotides are TGTGCCAGCAGTTACTCTCCAGGACAGGACACTGAAGCTTTCTTT. Encoded protein: CASSYSPGQDTEAFF.

The chain carries TRBV5-6 and TRBJ2-7; a possible D gene is TRBD1 (5 bases). This CDR3 has 14 residues. Trimming shortened V by 6 bases and J by 1 base, and 14 bases separated the two germline ends. In germline, CDR1 is SGHDT, CDR2 YYEEEE. CDR3 sequence: CASTDTPSSYEQYF. CDR3 DNA: TGTGCCAGCACGGACACACCCTCATCCTACGAGCAGTACTTC.